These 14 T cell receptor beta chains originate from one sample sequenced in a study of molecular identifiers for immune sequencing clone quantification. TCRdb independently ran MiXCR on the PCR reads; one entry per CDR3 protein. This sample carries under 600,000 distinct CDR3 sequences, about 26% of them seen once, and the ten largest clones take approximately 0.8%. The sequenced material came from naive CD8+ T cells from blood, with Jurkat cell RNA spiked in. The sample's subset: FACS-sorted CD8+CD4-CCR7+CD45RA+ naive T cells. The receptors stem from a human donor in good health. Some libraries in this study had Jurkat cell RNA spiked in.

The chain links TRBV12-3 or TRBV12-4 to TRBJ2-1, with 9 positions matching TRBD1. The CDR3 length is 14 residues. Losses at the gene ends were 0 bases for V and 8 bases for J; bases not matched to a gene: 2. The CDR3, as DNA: TGTGCCAGCAGTTTAGCGGGACAGGGCTATGAGCAGTTCTTC. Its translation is CASSLAGQGYEQFF.

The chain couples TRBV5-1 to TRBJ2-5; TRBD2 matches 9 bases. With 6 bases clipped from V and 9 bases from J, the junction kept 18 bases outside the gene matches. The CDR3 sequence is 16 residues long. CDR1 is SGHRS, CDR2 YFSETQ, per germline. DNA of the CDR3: TGCGCCAGCACAAATGGGGATAGCGGGAGTACTGAGGCCCAGTACTTC. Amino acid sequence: CASTNGDSGSTEAQYF. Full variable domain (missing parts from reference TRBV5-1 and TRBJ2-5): KAGVTQTPRYLIKTRGQQVTLSCSPISGHRSVSWYQQTPGQGLQFLFEYFSETQRNKGNFPGRFSGRQFSNSRSEMNVSTLELGDSALYLCASTNGDSGSTEAQYFGPGTRLLVL.

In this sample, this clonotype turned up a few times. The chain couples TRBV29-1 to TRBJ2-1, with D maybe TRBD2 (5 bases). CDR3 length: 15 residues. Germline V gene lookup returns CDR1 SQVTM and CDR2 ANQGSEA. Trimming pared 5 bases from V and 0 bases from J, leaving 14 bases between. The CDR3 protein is CSVTGSASSYNEQFF. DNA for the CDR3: TGCAGCGTTACGGGTAGCGCTAGCTCCTACAATGAGCAGTTCTTC.

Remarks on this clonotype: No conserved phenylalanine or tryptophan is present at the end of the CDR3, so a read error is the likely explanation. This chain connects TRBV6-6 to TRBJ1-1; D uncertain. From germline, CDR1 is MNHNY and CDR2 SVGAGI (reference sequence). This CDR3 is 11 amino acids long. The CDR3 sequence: CASSYSLEAFL. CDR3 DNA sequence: TGCGCCAGCAGTTACTCCCTTGAAGCTTTCCTT.

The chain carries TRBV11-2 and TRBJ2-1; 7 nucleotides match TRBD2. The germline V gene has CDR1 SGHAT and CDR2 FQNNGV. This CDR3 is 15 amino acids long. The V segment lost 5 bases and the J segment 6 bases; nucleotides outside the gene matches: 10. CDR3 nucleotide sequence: TGTGCCAGCAGCCAAAGCGGGGCCATGGGCAATGAGCAGTTCTTC. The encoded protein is CASSQSGAMGNEQFF.

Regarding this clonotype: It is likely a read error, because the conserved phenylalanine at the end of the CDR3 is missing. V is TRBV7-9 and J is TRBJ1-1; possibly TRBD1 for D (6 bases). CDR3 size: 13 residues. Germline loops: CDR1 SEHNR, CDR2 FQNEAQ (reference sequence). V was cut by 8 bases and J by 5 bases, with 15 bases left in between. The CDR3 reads CASFWGANTEAFL. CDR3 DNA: TGTGCCAGCTTTTGGGGGGCCAATACTGAAGCTTTCCTT.

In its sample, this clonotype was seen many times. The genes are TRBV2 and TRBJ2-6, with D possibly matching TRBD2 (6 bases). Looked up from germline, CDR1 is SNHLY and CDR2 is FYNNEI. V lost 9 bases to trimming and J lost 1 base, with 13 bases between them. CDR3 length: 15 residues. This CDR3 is CASHPGESGANVLTF. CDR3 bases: TGTGCCAGTCACCCGGGGGAGTCTGGGGCCAACGTCCTGACTTTC.

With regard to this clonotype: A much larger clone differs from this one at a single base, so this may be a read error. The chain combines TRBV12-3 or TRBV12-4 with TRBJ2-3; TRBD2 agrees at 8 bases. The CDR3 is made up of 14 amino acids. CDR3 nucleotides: TGTGCCGGCAGTCCCGGACTAGCCGCAGATACGCAGTATTTT. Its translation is CAGSPGLAADTQYF.

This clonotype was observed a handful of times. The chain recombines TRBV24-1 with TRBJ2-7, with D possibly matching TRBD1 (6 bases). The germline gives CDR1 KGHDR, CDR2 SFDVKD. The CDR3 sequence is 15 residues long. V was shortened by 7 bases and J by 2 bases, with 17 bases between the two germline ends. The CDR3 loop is CATRTGRPYPYEQYF. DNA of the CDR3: TGTGCCACCAGGACAGGCCGGCCTTACCCCTACGAGCAGTACTTC.

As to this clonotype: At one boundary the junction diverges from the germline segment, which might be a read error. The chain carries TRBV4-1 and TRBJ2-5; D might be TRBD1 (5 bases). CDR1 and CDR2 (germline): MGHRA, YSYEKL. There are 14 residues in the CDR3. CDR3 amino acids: CARRQVWGGAPPSF. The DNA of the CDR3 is TGCGCCCGCCGCCAAGTCTGGGGCGGAGCGCCCCCGTCCTTC.

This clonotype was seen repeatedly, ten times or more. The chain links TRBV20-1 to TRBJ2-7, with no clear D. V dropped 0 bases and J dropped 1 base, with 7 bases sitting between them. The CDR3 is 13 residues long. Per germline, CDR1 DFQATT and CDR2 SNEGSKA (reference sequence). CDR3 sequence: CSARDVESYEQYF. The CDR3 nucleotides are TGCAGTGCTAGAGATGTCGAGTCCTACGAGCAGTACTTC.

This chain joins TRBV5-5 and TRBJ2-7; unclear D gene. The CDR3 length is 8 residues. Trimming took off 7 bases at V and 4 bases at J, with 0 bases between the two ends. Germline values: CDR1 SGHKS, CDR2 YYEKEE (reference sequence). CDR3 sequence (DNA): TGTGCCAGCTACGAGCAGTACTTC. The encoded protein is CASYEQYF.

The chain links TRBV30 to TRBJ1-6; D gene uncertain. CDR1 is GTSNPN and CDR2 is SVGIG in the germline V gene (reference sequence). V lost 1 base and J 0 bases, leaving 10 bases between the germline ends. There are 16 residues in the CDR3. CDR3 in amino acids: CAWSADGSSYNSPLHF. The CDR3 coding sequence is TGTGCCTGGAGTGCGGACGGAAGCTCCTATAATTCACCCCTCCACTTT.

CDR3: CASSIGGGEGYNEQFF. In DNA, the CDR3 is TGTGCCAGTAGTATAGGAGGGGGGGAAGGTTACAATGAGCAGTTCTTC. The V call is TRBV19, the J call TRBJ2-1, with TRBD2 as a possible D gene (7 bases). The V gene's germline CDR1 is LNHDA and CDR2 SQIVND (reference sequence). The CDR3 runs to 16 residues. The V gene lost 1 base and the J gene lost 4 bases, with 14 bases spanning the gap.